The next 28 T cell receptor beta chains were all read from a single sample in a study of blood T cell repertoires in COVID-19. Produced via immunoSEQ multiplex PCR; TCRdb's table is partial and in-frame only. The sample includes approximately 140,000 clones, 75% to 90% seen only once; the top ten take around 2.3%. Sequencing used PBMCs or T cells enriched from blood (not recorded which). The source of these receptors is a woman between 50 and 59 years old who had recovered from COVID-19.

The rearrangement links TRBV11-2 to TRBJ1-4; 7 bases agree with TRBD1. V was pared by 2 bases and J by 5 bases, with 2 bases of the junction left unmatched. Germline values: CDR1 SGHAT, CDR2 FQNNGV. The CDR3 extends over 14 amino acids. CDR3: CASSLQGVNEKLFF. CDR3 DNA: TGTGCCAGCAGCTTACAGGGGGTGAATGAAAAACTGTTTTTT.

The V and J genes are TRBV9 and TRBJ2-3; TRBD1 aligns across 10 bases. Looked up from germline, CDR1 is SGDLS and CDR2 is YYNGEE. V gave up 3 bases and J gave up 1 base; unmatched junction bases: 2. The CDR3 loop spans 15 amino acids. The CDR3 protein is CASSAGQGGTDTQYF. The CDR3, as DNA: TGTGCCAGCAGCGCAGGACAGGGGGGCACAGATACGCAGTATTTT.

The V call is TRBV18, the J call TRBJ2-7, with 7 positions matching TRBD2. Germline-derived CDR1 and CDR2 are KGHSH and LQKENI. The CDR3 extends over 17 amino acids. After removal of 0 bases from V and 2 bases from J, the junction contained 10 bases not matched to a gene. CDR3 in amino acids: CASSPPLAPGTTYEQYF. For the CDR3, the DNA is TGTGCCAGCTCACCACCGCTCGCGCCAGGGACTACCTACGAGCAGTACTTC.

The rearrangement links TRBV5-1 to TRBJ2-2; possibly TRBD1 for D (5 bases). With 5 bases removed from V and 3 bases from J, the gap between germline ends came to 14 bases. The CDR3 extends over 15 amino acids. Germline CDR1 reads SGHRS; CDR2 reads YFSETQ. This chain's CDR3 is CASSDPDIYTGELFF. DNA for the CDR3: TGCGCCAGCAGTGATCCGGACATATACACCGGGGAGCTGTTTTTT. The full variable domain, completed using reference TRBV5-1 and TRBJ2-2, is KAGVTQTPRYLIKTRGQQVTLSCSPISGHRSVSWYQQTPGQGLQFLFEYFSETQRNKGNFPGRFSGRQFSNSRSEMNVSTLELGDSALYLCASSDPDIYTGELFFGEGSRLTVL.

J is TRBJ2-1 and V is TRBV7-2; 7 bases map to TRBD2. With V trimmed by 0 bases and J by 7 bases, 6 bases remained unmatched. Germline V lookup: CDR1 SGHTA, CDR2 FQGNSA. This CDR3 is 15 amino acids long. CDR3 DNA: TGTGCCAGCAGCTTAGCGGGGCGGGGGATAAATGAGCAGTTCTTC. Translation gives CASSLAGRGINEQFF.

The chain combines TRBV6-2 or TRBV6-3 with TRBJ1-2, with a possible D match to TRBD1 (6 bases). The V end was cut by 5 bases, the J end by 5 bases, with 18 bases between. This CDR3 region has 15 residues. The germline V gene encodes CDR1 MNHEY and CDR2 SVGEGT. CDR3 sequence reads: CASSPSRGGGYGYTF. The CDR3 region has the DNA TGTGCCAGCAGTCCCTCTCGGGGGGGCGGATATGGCTACACCTTC.

This clone was observed once. The chain employs TRBV29-1 and TRBJ2-3; 10 bases are a match to TRBD1. J lost 7 bases, V lost 1 base, and 11 bases had no gene match. The germline gives CDR1 SQVTM, CDR2 ANQGSEA. The CDR3 consists of 16 residues. The CDR3 DNA follows: TGCAGCGTTGAAGGGATAAGGACAGGGGGACGGAATACGCAGTATTTT. Its protein product is CSVEGIRTGGRNTQYF.

The chain joins TRBV24-1 to TRBJ1-2, with no clear D. This CDR3 comprises 15 residues. The V end lost 0 bases, the J end lost 5 bases, and 12 bases lay between the germline ends. Germline V gene data show CDR1 as KGHDR and CDR2 as SFDVKD. The CDR3 here is CATSDLGPRVYGYTF. The CDR3 nucleotides are TGTGCCACCAGTGATTTGGGGCCGAGGGTTTATGGCTACACCTTC.

V gene TRBV7-2 combines with J gene TRBJ2-3; the match to TRBD1 covers 10 bases. Trimming removed 0 bases from V and 6 bases from J; junction bases left unmatched: 6. The CDR3 runs 16 residues. Germline lookup yields CDR1 SGHTA and CDR2 FQGNSA. CDR3 loop: CASSLAFGTGDDTQYF. The DNA for the CDR3 is TGTGCCAGCAGCTTAGCGTTTGGGACAGGGGATGATACGCAGTATTTT.

The genes are TRBV9 and TRBJ2-7; D ambiguous. CDR3 length equals 14 residues. V was trimmed by 0 bases and J by 0 bases, leaving 7 bases between them. Germline CDR1 reads SGDLS; CDR2 reads YYNGEE. In DNA form, the CDR3 reads TGTGCCAGCAGCGTAGGCGGTATCTCCTACGAGCAGTACTTC. Protein sequence: CASSVGGISYEQYF.

For the CDR3, the DNA is TGTGCCAGCAGAAGCAGGGGGACAGATACGCAGTATTTT. It yields the protein CASRSRGTDTQYF. The V gene is TRBV7-8, the J gene TRBJ2-3, with 7 bases lining up with TRBD1. Trimming removed 6 bases from V and 3 bases from J; junction bases left unmatched: 3. The CDR3 length is 13 residues. The V gene's germline CDR1 is SGHVS and CDR2 FQNEAQ. Full variable domain (outside the CDR3, taken from reference TRBV7-8 and TRBJ2-3): GAGVSQSPRYKVAKRGQDVALRCDPISGHVSLFWYQQALGQGPEFLTYFQNEAQLDKSGLPSDRFFAERPEGSVSTLKIQRTQQEDSAVYLCASRSRGTDTQYFGPGTRLTVL.

This chain uses TRBV6-1 with TRBJ2-1, with 10 nucleotides matching TRBD2. Germline V gene data show CDR1 as MNHNS and CDR2 as SASEGT. V lost 2 bases and J lost 5; bases outside the gene matches: 3. The CDR3 extends over 15 amino acids. CDR3 amino acids: CASSEQTSGDNEQFF. DNA of the CDR3: TGTGCCAGCAGTGAACAAACTAGCGGGGACAATGAGCAGTTCTTC.

The chain employs TRBV6-6 and TRBJ1-5, with D possibly TRBD1 on 6 matching bases. Germline V lookup: CDR1 MNHNY, CDR2 SVGAGI (reference sequence). The V end lost 7 bases, the J end lost 2 bases, and 15 bases lay between the germline ends. This CDR3 has 15 residues. The CDR3 protein is CASTPGGARNQPQHF. CDR3 DNA sequence: TGTGCCAGCACACCGGGGGGGGCGCGCAATCAGCCCCAGCATTTT.

The genes are TRBV7-9 and TRBJ1-3, with 9 bases fitting TRBD1. V dropped 5 bases and J dropped 0; count of bases not matched to a gene: 8. Per germline, CDR1 SEHNR and CDR2 FQNEAQ (reference sequence). CDR3 length: 17 amino acids. DNA of the CDR3: TGTGCCAGCAGCCCTCGGGGACAGGGTAGCTCTGGAAACACCATATATTTT. The encoded protein is CASSPRGQGSSGNTIYF.

The V call is TRBV2, the J call TRBJ2-7; D is unclear. The V end lost 4 bases, the J end lost 4 bases, and 8 bases lay between the germline ends. Germline V gene lookup returns CDR1 SNHLY and CDR2 FYNNEI. The CDR3 loop spans 12 amino acids. The CDR3 nucleotides read TGTGCCAGCAGTGTAGTACTGTACGAGCAGTACTTC. This translates into CASSVVLYEQYF.

In this sample, this clone turned up once. V usage is TRBV5-5 and J usage is TRBJ1-2, with 7 positions matching TRBD1. Trimming removed 5 bases from V and 8 bases from J; junction bases left unmatched: 9. This CDR3 is built from 13 residues. Germline loops: CDR1 SGHKS, CDR2 YYEKEE (reference sequence). The CDR3 nucleotides read TGTGCCAGCAGTTCTACAGGGGCCTTGGGCTACACCTTC. Its translation: CASSSTGALGYTF.

V is TRBV11-2 and J is TRBJ2-1, with 8 bases fitting TRBD1. Germline V gene sequence: CDR1 SGHAT, CDR2 FQNNGV. CDR3 length: 18 residues. V dropped 1 base and J dropped 9; count of bases not matched to a gene: 17. CDR3 amino acids: CASSLGPGTGYLKGEQFF. The CDR3 DNA is TGTGCCAGCAGCTTAGGCCCCGGGACAGGATATTTGAAAGGTGAGCAGTTCTTC.

The V and J genes are TRBV27 and TRBJ1-2; 7 positions match TRBD1. V lost 5 bases and J lost 13; bases outside the gene matches: 10. The CDR3 extends over 12 amino acids. Germline V gene lookup returns CDR1 MNHEY and CDR2 SMNVEV (reference sequence). The DNA of the CDR3 is TGTGCCAGCAGTCCCCGACAGGGTGCGGGCACCTTC. It is translated as CASSPRQGAGTF.

This chain joins TRBV7-8 and TRBJ2-3, with 10 nucleotides matching TRBD1. The CDR3 sequence is 16 residues long. With V trimmed by 5 bases and J by 4 bases, 9 bases remained unmatched. Germline CDR1 and CDR2: SGHVS and FQNEAQ. The CDR3 spells CASSLTGTGEADTQYF. CDR3 nucleotide sequence: TGTGCCAGCAGCCTAACCGGGACAGGGGAGGCAGATACGCAGTATTTT.

This chain joins TRBV6-6 and TRBJ1-1; 12 bases are shared with TRBD1. In germline, CDR1 is MNHNY, CDR2 SVGAGI (reference sequence). The CDR3 covers 20 residues. The V and J ends lost 5 bases and 4 bases, in that order; junction bases with no gene match: 20. CDR3 in amino acids: CASSPVPGQGAQTVSTEAFF. The CDR3, as DNA: TGTGCCAGCAGTCCAGTCCCGGGACAGGGGGCGCAGACCGTTTCCACTGAAGCTTTCTTT.

This chain joins TRBV18 and TRBJ1-2; 7 bases are a match to TRBD1. Germline trimming cut 6 bases from V and 7 bases from J; bases unmatched to any gene: 8. There are 13 residues in the CDR3. In germline, CDR1 is KGHSH, CDR2 LQKENI. This CDR3 reads CASSETGFLGYTF. CDR3 DNA sequence: TGTGCCAGCTCCGAGACAGGGTTTCTTGGCTACACCTTC. The whole variable domain, filled in from reference TRBV18 and TRBJ1-2, reads NAGVMQNPRHLVRRRGQEARLRCSPMKGHSHVYWYRQLPEEGLKFMVYLQKENIIDESGMPKERFSAEFPKEGPSILRIQQVVRGDSAAYFCASSETGFLGYTFGSGTRLTVV.

This rearrangement joins TRBV4-1 to TRBJ2-1; D uncertain. CDR3 length: 14 residues. Trimming took off 4 bases at V and 9 bases at J, with 16 bases between the two ends. From germline, CDR1 is MGHRA and CDR2 YSYEKL. The CDR3 DNA is TGCGCCAGCAGCCCTCCCGGGTCCCTCCTTGAGCAGTTCTTC. Translating gives CASSPPGSLLEQFF.

The CDR3 DNA follows: TGCGCCAGCAGCCATAGCCCGGAGGGCACTGAAGCTTTCTTT. The encoded protein is CASSHSPEGTEAFF. The chain uses TRBV4-3 and TRBJ1-1; no definite D call. The germline gives CDR1 LGHNA, CDR2 YSLEER. V was pared by 3 bases and J by 4 bases, with 12 bases between. The CDR3 has 14 amino acids.

This chain links TRBV3-1 (or the pseudogene TRBV3-2) with TRBJ1-2; 8 nucleotides line up with TRBD1. This CDR3 is 15 amino acids long. The J segment lost 5 bases and the V segment lost 2 bases, leaving 7 bases of the junction unmatched. CDR1 LGHDT and CDR2 YNNKEL come from the germline V gene (reference sequence). For the CDR3, the DNA is TGTGCCAGCAGCCAAAACTCCAGGGGGCGTTATGGCTACACCTTC. Translated: CASSQNSRGRYGYTF.

The chain has TRBV3-1 (or the pseudogene TRBV3-2) and TRBJ1-1; D remains unclear. The length of the CDR3 is 13 residues. Germline V gene sequence: CDR1 LGHDT, CDR2 YNNKEL (reference sequence). Trimming removed 2 bases at V and 2 bases at J, with 6 bases between. In DNA form, the CDR3 reads TGTGCCAGCAGCCAACTCACAAACACTGAAGCTTTCTTT. It translates to CASSQLTNTEAFF.

V and J are TRBV18 and TRBJ2-1, with 12 nucleotides matching TRBD2. V shed 1 base and J 7 bases; nucleotides not matched to a gene: 5. CDR3 size: 16 residues. Germline V gene sequence: CDR1 KGHSH, CDR2 LQKENI. The CDR3 sequence: CASSPRTSGDINEQFF. CDR3 DNA sequence: TGTGCCAGCTCACCACGGACTAGCGGGGACATAAATGAGCAGTTCTTC.

This clone was seen at least ten times. This chain's CDR3 is CASSIDLTEGQAYYEQYF. The DNA for the CDR3 is TGTGCCAGTAGTATAGATCTGACGGAGGGACAGGCCTACTACGAGCAGTACTTC. The V gene is TRBV19, the J gene TRBJ2-7; 8 nucleotides match TRBD1. Per germline, CDR1 LNHDA and CDR2 SQIVND (reference sequence). This CDR3 contains 18 residues. With 0 bases clipped from V and 3 bases from J, the junction kept 13 bases outside the gene matches.

Only a few counts were recorded for this clone. The chain joins TRBV2 to TRBJ2-1; 7 bases align to TRBD2. The CDR3 contains 14 residues. CDR1 SNHLY and CDR2 FYNNEI come from the germline V gene. J lost 5 bases, V lost 7 bases, and 8 bases had no gene match. CDR3 in DNA: TGTGCCAGCATGGTGGGGGGGTATAACAATGAGCAGTTCTTC. Amino acid sequence: CASMVGGYNNEQFF.